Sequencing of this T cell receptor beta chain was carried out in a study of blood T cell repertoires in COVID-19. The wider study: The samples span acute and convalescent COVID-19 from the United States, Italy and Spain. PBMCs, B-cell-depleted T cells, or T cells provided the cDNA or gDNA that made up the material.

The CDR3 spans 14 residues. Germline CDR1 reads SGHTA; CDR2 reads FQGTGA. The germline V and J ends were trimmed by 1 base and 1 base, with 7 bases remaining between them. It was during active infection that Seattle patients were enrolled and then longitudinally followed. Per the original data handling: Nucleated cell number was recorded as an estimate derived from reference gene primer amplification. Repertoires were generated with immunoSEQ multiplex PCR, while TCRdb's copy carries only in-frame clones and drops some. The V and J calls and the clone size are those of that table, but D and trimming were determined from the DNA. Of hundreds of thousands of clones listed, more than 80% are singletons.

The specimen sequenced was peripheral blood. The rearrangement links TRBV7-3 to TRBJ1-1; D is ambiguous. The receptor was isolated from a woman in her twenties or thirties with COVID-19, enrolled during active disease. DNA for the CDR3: TGTGCCAGCAGCTTAATAGCAGAGAACACTGAAGCTTTCTTT. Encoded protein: CASSLIAENTEAFF.